The 21 T cell receptor beta chains below come from one sample, sequenced in a study of blood T cell repertoires in COVID-19. Data came from immunoSEQ multiplex PCR; TCRdb stores just in-frame clones and leaves some out. This sample has fewer than 350,000 clones, with 75% to 90% found just once. Sequencing was performed on PBMCs or T cells enriched from blood (not recorded which). These receptors came from a middle-aged woman who had recovered from COVID-19.

The chain joins TRBV18 to TRBJ2-3; 8 positions match TRBD2. The germline V gene encodes CDR1 KGHSH and CDR2 LQKENI. J was trimmed by 0 bases and V by 3 bases; bases with no gene match: 8. CDR3 length: 17 amino acids. DNA for the CDR3: TGTGCCAGCTCACCGACACTAGCGGACCCTAGCACAGATACGCAGTATTTT. The encoded protein is CASSPTLADPSTDTQYF.

CDR3: CASSLARGREETQYF. Here the CDR3 DNA reads TGCGCCAGCAGCTTGGCCCGGGGGAGGGAAGAGACCCAGTACTTC. The chain joins TRBV5-1 to TRBJ2-5; 7 nucleotides match TRBD2. Germline CDR1 reads SGHRS; CDR2 reads YFSETQ. CDR3 length: 15 residues. Trimming cost V 0 bases and J 3 bases; bases outside gene matches: 5.

The chain uses TRBV30 and TRBJ1-2, with TRBD1 identical over 8 bases. Germline assignment: CDR1 GTSNPN and CDR2 SVGIG (reference sequence). The junction had 2 bases not matched to a gene; V was cut back by 3 bases and J by 8 bases. The CDR3 extends over 11 amino acids. The CDR3 is CAWSGQGGYTF. The CDR3, as DNA: TGTGCCTGGAGCGGACAGGGCGGCTACACCTTC.

V and J are TRBV21-1 and TRBJ1-2; TRBD1 reflects the table's D call only, with no check against the DNA. TRBV21-1 is deemed a pseudogene. CDR3 length equals 13 residues. The CDR3 coding sequence is TGTGCCAGCAGCCTAGGTAGGGGCTATGGCTACACCTTC. The encoded protein is CASSLGRGYGYTF.

The V gene is TRBV28, the J gene TRBJ2-7; 10 bases fit TRBD1. From germline, CDR1 is MDHEN and CDR2 SYDVKM. The CDR3 runs 15 residues. Trimming took 6 bases from V and 7 from J; bases not matched to a gene: 12. CDR3: CASRVRDRGFGEQYF. In DNA, the CDR3 is TGTGCCAGCAGGGTCCGGGACAGGGGTTTTGGGGAGCAGTACTTC.

This clone has a single count. The chain couples TRBV7-9 to TRBJ1-3; D remains ambiguous. The CDR3 has 16 amino acids. V lost 1 base and J 1 base, leaving 11 bases between the germline ends. In germline, CDR1 is SEHNR, CDR2 FQNEAQ (reference sequence). The CDR3 spells CASSLVTGISGNTIYF. CDR3 bases: TGTGCCAGCAGCTTAGTGACGGGGATATCTGGAAACACCATATATTTT.

The chain has TRBV7-3 and TRBJ2-7, with 8 bases aligning to TRBD2. This CDR3 has 15 amino acids. Germline CDR1 and CDR2: SGHTA and FQGTGA. The ends lost 5 bases at V and 5 bases at J; junction bases unmatched: 11. CDR3 amino acids: CASSPGTGGVDEQYF. The DNA for the CDR3 is TGTGCCAGCAGCCCAGGTACCGGGGGGGTCGACGAGCAGTACTTC.

This chain uses TRBV6-5 with TRBJ1-6, with D possibly matching TRBD1 (5 bases). The V end was cut by 6 bases, the J end by 6 bases, with 15 bases between. The length of the CDR3 is 15 residues. Germline V gene data show CDR1 as MNHEY and CDR2 as SVGAGI. The CDR3 here is CASRREDIINSPLHF. CDR3 bases: TGTGCCAGCAGGCGAGAGGACATCATTAATTCACCCCTCCACTTT.

The chain links TRBV7-9 to TRBJ2-7, with TRBD1 as a possible D gene (6 bases). In germline, CDR1 is SEHNR, CDR2 FQNEAQ (reference sequence). The CDR3 totals 14 residues. The V end lost 5 bases, the J end lost 2 bases, and 13 bases lay between the germline ends. This chain's CDR3 is CASSHGQSAYEQYF. CDR3 in DNA: TGTGCCAGCAGCCATGGACAGTCCGCCTACGAGCAGTACTTC.

This clone appeared once. The chain couples TRBV6-2 or TRBV6-3 to TRBJ1-5, with D possibly being TRBD1 (6 bases). The germline V gene has CDR1 MNHEY and CDR2 SVGEGT. Trimming stripped 5 bases from V and 0 bases from J, with 17 bases between. This CDR3 comprises 17 residues. The CDR3 region is CASSQQGIPYSNQPQHF. The CDR3 region has the DNA TGTGCCAGCAGTCAACAGGGAATCCCCTATAGCAATCAGCCCCAGCATTTT.

This clone was seen just once. The chain carries TRBV7-2 and TRBJ2-7; TRBD2 aligns across 11 bases. CDR1 is SGHTA and CDR2 is FQGNSA in the germline V gene. Trimming took 4 bases from V and 3 from J; bases not matched to a gene: 8. This CDR3 has 16 residues. The CDR3 coding sequence is TGTGCCAGCAGCTCATATGGGACTAGCGGACGCTACGAGCAGTACTTC. Its translation: CASSSYGTSGRYEQYF.

The J gene is TRBJ1-3, the V gene TRBV4-2, with D unclear. The V gene lost 4 bases and the J gene lost 0 bases, with 16 bases spanning the gap. The CDR3 has 17 residues. The germline gives CDR1 LGHNA, CDR2 YNFKEQ. CDR3 coding DNA: TGTGCCAGCAGCCGGGAGCCCAGCAAGGCCTCTGGAAACACCATATATTTT. Amino acids: CASSREPSKASGNTIYF.

This clone was detected only once. The chain uses TRBV28 and TRBJ1-1, with D hard to call. Trimming shortened V by 3 bases and J by 0 bases, and 5 bases separated the two germline ends. The germline V gene encodes CDR1 MDHEN and CDR2 SYDVKM. The CDR3 extends over 13 amino acids. The CDR3 DNA reads as TGTGCCAGCAGTTTGTATGTGAACACTGAAGCTTTCTTT. Translation: CASSLYVNTEAFF.

This chain links TRBV5-1 with TRBJ2-1, with TRBD2 identical over 8 bases. CDR3 length: 17 residues. The V and J ends lost 4 bases and 4 bases, in that order; junction bases with no gene match: 13. Germline CDR1 SGHRS, CDR2 YFSETQ. The CDR3 here is CASSNSGVAGIYNEQFF. The CDR3 nucleotides read TGCGCCAGCAGCAACTCCGGGGTAGCGGGGATATACAATGAGCAGTTCTTC. The variable domain in full, completed from reference TRBV5-1 and TRBJ2-1, reads KAGVTQTPRYLIKTRGQQVTLSCSPISGHRSVSWYQQTPGQGLQFLFEYFSETQRNKGNFPGRFSGRQFSNSRSEMNVSTLELGDSALYLCASSNSGVAGIYNEQFFGPGTRLTVL.

This chain links TRBV18 with TRBJ2-7; 10 nucleotides match TRBD1. The CDR3 has 16 amino acids. The trim removed 1 base at V and 4 bases at J, leaving 7 bases unmatched. Germline assignment: CDR1 KGHSH and CDR2 LQKENI. CDR3 sequence: CASSPLEGQGWYEQYF. For the CDR3, the DNA is TGTGCCAGCTCACCACTGGAGGGACAGGGGTGGTACGAGCAGTACTTC.

The V call is TRBV12-3 or TRBV12-4, the J call TRBJ1-1, with 9 nucleotides matching TRBD1. With 3 bases clipped from V and 7 bases from J, the junction kept 3 bases outside the gene matches. This CDR3 region has 13 residues. As DNA, the CDR3 is TGTGCCAGCAGTTTTGGACAGGGGCTTGAAGCTTTCTTT. It yields the protein CASSFGQGLEAFF.

The chain joins TRBV3-1 (or the pseudogene TRBV3-2) to TRBJ1-4; a weak D match, TRBD1 (6 bases). The CDR3 spans 15 residues. From germline, CDR1 is LGHDT and CDR2 YNNKEL (reference sequence). V was clipped by 2 bases and J by 8 bases, with 15 bases between them. CDR3 nucleotide sequence: TGTGCCAGCAGCCAAAATTGGGGGCTGCAGGAAAAACTGTTTTTT. It yields the protein CASSQNWGLQEKLFF.

J is TRBJ2-3 and V is TRBV2; 7 positions agree with TRBD1. With V trimmed by 6 bases and J by 2 bases, 8 bases remained unmatched. CDR1 SNHLY and CDR2 FYNNEI come from the germline V gene. There are 15 residues in the CDR3. As DNA, the CDR3 is TGTGCCAGCAGGGGGGACAGAGGATTCACAGATACGCAGTATTTT. Protein sequence: CASRGDRGFTDTQYF.

This sequence joins TRBV5-1 and TRBJ2-3; D unclear. CDR3 length: 11 residues. V lost 7 bases, J lost 2 bases, and 5 bases lay in between. Germline V CDR1 and CDR2: SGHRS, YFSETQ. CDR3 residues: CASSITDTQYF. CDR3 coding DNA: TGCGCCAGCTCCATCACAGATACGCAGTATTTT.

This clone was counted a few times. This chain connects TRBV7-9 to TRBJ2-2, with TRBD1 identical over 10 bases. Losses at the gene ends were 5 bases for V and 7 bases for J; bases not matched to a gene: 4. Germline V lookup: CDR1 SEHNR, CDR2 FQNEAQ (reference sequence). This CDR3 has 14 amino acids. The CDR3 loop is CASSRDRGVGELFF. The CDR3 bases are TGTGCCAGCAGCCGGGACAGGGGAGTCGGGGAGCTGTTTTTT.

This chain joins TRBV5-1 and TRBJ2-3; D ambiguous. V was trimmed by 0 bases and J by 4 bases, leaving 6 bases between them. The length of the CDR3 is 13 residues. CDR1 is SGHRS and CDR2 is YFSETQ in the germline V gene. The CDR3 DNA is TGCGCCAGCAGCTTGGCGTCCCCAGATACGCAGTATTTT. Its protein is CASSLASPDTQYF.